This TCR beta chain was identified during a study of blood T cell repertoires in COVID-19. Study-wide context: Donors in the United States, Italy and Spain gave samples during acute or convalescent COVID-19. In each case, the material was cDNA or gDNA derived from T cells, B-cell-depleted T cells, or PBMCs.

In the study's own analysis: Nucleated cell number was recorded as an estimate derived from reference gene primer amplification. The protocol was immunoSEQ multiplex PCR, while the TCRdb copy is restricted to in-frame clones and leaves out a portion. That table supplies the V and J calls and clone size; D and trimming were determined from the DNA. The sample consists of about 83,000 clones, roughly four fifths of them appearing once. CDR3 length equals 14 residues. The V segment lost 6 bases and the J segment 4 bases; nucleotides outside the gene matches: 5. The germline CDR1 and CDR2 sequences are MNHEY and SMNVEV (reference sequence).

This TCR was sampled from a woman of 80 years or more with active or convalescent COVID-19. The chain employs TRBV27 and TRBJ1-2, with 10 positions matching TRBD1. The source material was peripheral blood. CDR3 DNA: TGTGCCAGCAGCAGGGACAGGGGAATCTATGGCTACACCTTC. Protein product: CASSRDRGIYGYTF.